Listed below are T cell receptor beta chains from one sample, sequenced in a study of response to subunit inactivated influenza vaccine. TCRdb passed the RT-PCR reads through MiXCR, listing each CDR3 protein once. The sample has a few hundred thousand distinct CDR3 sequences, 14% seen once. Sequenced material: PBMCs from blood, taken about 13 days after vaccination. These TCRs come from a middle-aged man who received an inactivated influenza vaccine. CDR3s include the opening cysteine and the closing phenylalanine or tryptophan. A D gene is named only where the DNA matches it firmly.

>TRBJ2-7|TRBV30|TRBD1|12
CAWDRVGAEQYF
>TRBJ2-1|TRBV7-9|NA|16
CASSLIVASSYNEQFF
>TRBJ2-7|TRBV7-2|TRBD2|16
CASSLGLAGGVYEQYF
>TRBJ1-1|TRBV14|NA|13
CASSQMSSTEAFF
>TRBJ2-2|TRBV6-5|NA|17
CASSYSSGVRNTGELFF
>TRBJ2-6|TRBV6-1|TRBD1|18
CASTLFGTGIRGANVLTF
>TRBJ1-6|TRBV11-2|NA|17
CASSRDLPGRYNSPLHF
>TRBJ2-3|TRBV7-2|TRBD2|14
CASSLATAGGTQYF
>TRBJ1-1|TRBV24-1|TRBD1|14
CATSDSTRDRVAFF
>TRBJ2-7|TRBV6-2/TRBV6-3|TRBD2|15
CASSNRLAGAYEQYF